This record covers a single T cell receptor (beta chain). The data were taken from a study of blood T cell repertoires in COVID-19. Generated by immunoSEQ multiplex PCR, the TCRdb table keeps only in-frame clones and is missing some. The sample lists around 140,000 clones, about 87% occurring once. Sequencing was done on a sample of peripheral blood. This TCR came from a human donor with COVID-19, enrolled during active disease. The donor label of this sample is uncertain.

The CDR3 DNA is TGTGCCAGCAGTTACTCAACAGGGCCCGGAAACACCATATATTTT. Translating gives CASSYSTGPGNTIYF. The rearrangement links TRBV6-5 to TRBJ1-3, with D possibly matching TRBD1 (6 bases). V was clipped by 0 bases and J by 4 bases, with 10 bases between them. The CDR3 is made up of 15 amino acids. Germline V lookup: CDR1 MNHEY, CDR2 SVGAGI.